This T cell receptor (beta chain) was captured in a study of identical twins. Study outcomes and limitations: Reduced insertions were recorded for abundant cord blood beta clonotypes, with no such pattern in memory repertoires.

This clonotype was counted at least ten times. Its antigen is unknown. TCRdb fed the 5' RACE reads into MiXCR, producing one record per CDR3 protein. The repertoire holds approximately 210,000 distinct CDR3 sequences, with 5.5% to 7.5% as singletons. The V and J ends lost 4 bases and 6 bases, in that order; junction bases with no gene match: 14. Germline CDR1 reads SGHDT; CDR2 reads YYEEEE. The CDR3 runs to 17 residues. A further study also used this sample, focusing on T cells expressing NK-cell markers.

Sequencing was done on a sample of CD8+ T cells sorted from blood. This receptor was taken from a young woman in good health. This chain connects TRBV5-6 to TRBJ2-3, with 10 bases lining up with TRBD1. The CDR3 is CASSISTGGVVYDTQYF. CDR3 bases: TGTGCCAGCAGCATATCGACAGGGGGCGTCGTTTACGATACGCAGTATTTT.